This is a list of T cell receptor beta chains from one sample in a study of T cell responses to AZD1222 COVID-19 vaccine. The protocol was immunoSEQ multiplex PCR, while the TCRdb copy is restricted to in-frame clones and leaves out a portion. The data hold about 120,000 clones, with 85% to 90% observed a single time. The input for sequencing was peripheral blood, taken on day 0 of AZD1222 vaccination. Every receptor here comes from an adult in good health. CDR3s include the opening cysteine and the closing phenylalanine or tryptophan. Each record gives: D gene, V gene, J gene, clone size, CDR3 protein, CDR3 DNA. A D gene is named only where the DNA matches it firmly. Clone size appears in some rows only: once, few, many, or a class for an expanded clone.

>.|TRBV5-4|TRBJ2-1|.
CASSMFDRGRGDEQFF
TGTGCCAGCAGCATGTTCGACAGGGGTCGGGGGGATGAGCAGTTCTTC
>.|TRBV11-2|TRBJ1-2|once
CASSLASTGLSGGYTF
TGTGCCAGCAGCTTAGCCTCGACGGGGCTTTCAGGTGGCTACACCTTC
>.|TRBV5-1|TRBJ1-5|.
CASKQGDQPQHF
TGCGCCAGCAAACAGGGCGATCAGCCCCAGCATTTT
>TRBD1|TRBV28|TRBJ1-2|.
CASNFLPTGSYGYTF
TGTGCCAGCAATTTTTTACCGACAGGGAGCTATGGCTACACCTTC
>TRBD2|TRBV24-1|TRBJ2-2|.
CATSGSGRASGTGELFF
TGTGCCACCAGTGGTAGCGGGAGGGCCTCGGGCACCGGGGAGCTGTTTTTT
>.|TRBV5-6|TRBJ1-1|.
CASSFTRYTEAFF
TGTGCCAGCAGCTTCACCCGTTACACTGAAGCTTTCTTT
>.|TRBV5-5|TRBJ2-1|once
CASSFKAGDSYNEQFF
TGTGCCAGCAGCTTTAAAGCGGGCGACTCCTACAATGAGCAGTTCTTC
>.|TRBV30|TRBJ2-3|.
CAWRTGIKADTQYF
TGTGCCTGGAGGACAGGAATCAAGGCAGATACGCAGTATTTT
>.|TRBV6-2/TRBV6-3|TRBJ2-7|.
CASSSRGHEQYF
TGTGCCAGCAGTTCCAGGGGCCACGAGCAGTACTTC
>TRBD1|TRBV12-3/TRBV12-4|TRBJ1-2|.
CASSPGQSYGYTF
TGTGCCAGCAGTCCGGGACAGAGCTATGGCTACACCTTC
>.|TRBV28|TRBJ1-2|.
CASSFFRGAEDYGYTF
TGTGCCAGCAGTTTCTTCCGGGGGGCTGAGGACTATGGCTACACCTTC
>TRBD1|TRBV6-5|TRBJ1-4|.
CASSRGGQGGGKLFF
TGTGCCAGCAGTCGAGGGGGACAGGGGGGAGGAAAACTGTTTTTT
>.|TRBV5-1|TRBJ2-1|.
CASRHKSGEQFF
TGCGCCAGCAGACATAAGTCGGGTGAGCAGTTCTTC
>TRBD2|TRBV27|TRBJ2-3|.
CASSPVSGRSQYF
TGTGCCAGCAGTCCAGTTAGCGGGAGGTCGCAGTATTTT
>.|TRBV7-3|TRBJ2-2|.
CASSLTDSPSGGELFF
TGTGCCAGCAGCTTAACGGACTCACCGAGTGGCGGGGAGCTGTTTTTT
>.|TRBV19|TRBJ1-5|once
CASSIGNQPQHF
TGTGCCAGTAGTATTGGGAATCAGCCCCAGCATTTT
>.|TRBV18|TRBJ2-7|.
CASSPQGLYEQYF
TGTGCCAGCTCACCCCAGGGTCTCTACGAGCAGTACTTC
>.|TRBV29-1|TRBJ2-5|.
CSVEIPETQYF
TGCAGCGTTGAAATCCCAGAGACCCAGTACTTC
>.|TRBV4-3|TRBJ1-2|few
CASSQAEAYNYGYTF
TGCGCCAGCAGCCAGGCCGAGGCGTACAACTATGGCTACACCTTC
>.|TRBV5-4|TRBJ1-3|.
CASSLDGDSGNTIYF
TGTGCCAGCAGCTTGGATGGGGACTCTGGAAACACCATATATTTT
>TRBD1|TRBV14|TRBJ1-4|.
CASSQDSGQASKLFF
TGTGCCAGCAGCCAAGATTCCGGACAGGCATCAAAACTGTTTTTT
>.|TRBV12-3/TRBV12-4|TRBJ1-2|.
CASSLVSVNGYTF
TGTGCCAGCAGTTTAGTGTCAGTGAATGGCTACACCTTC
>.|TRBV4-3|TRBJ1-2|.
CASSHNGQSRIDYTF
TGCGCCAGCAGCCACAACGGACAGAGCAGGATCGACTACACCTTC
>.|TRBV27|TRBJ1-6|.
CASSPEPRLSSYNSPLHF
TGTGCCAGCAGTCCAGAGCCGCGACTTAGCTCCTATAATTCACCCCTCCACTTT
>TRBD1|TRBV29-1|TRBJ1-2|once
CSGGTGEGGYTF
TGCAGCGGCGGGACAGGGGAGGGAGGCTACACCTTC
>.|TRBV9|TRBJ1-1|.
CASSVGPRSMEAFF
TGTGCCAGCAGCGTAGGTCCCCGGTCTATGGAAGCTTTCTTT
>.|TRBV7-9|TRBJ1-4|.
CASSLNGYNEKLFF
TGTGCCAGCAGCTTAAATGGTTACAATGAAAAACTGTTTTTT
>.|TRBV4-2|TRBJ2-2|.
CASSQVWQRNTGELFF
TGTGCCAGCAGCCAAGTATGGCAGCGAAACACCGGGGAGCTGTTTTTT
>TRBD1|TRBV10-3|TRBJ2-3|.
CAISESTGVLGTDTQYF
TGTGCCATCAGTGAGTCTACAGGGGTTTTGGGCACAGATACGCAGTATTTT
>.|TRBV9|TRBJ2-7|.
CASSVARASYEQYF
TGTGCCAGCAGCGTCGCCAGAGCTTCCTACGAGCAGTACTTC
>TRBD2|TRBV7-8|TRBJ2-5|.
CASSIAGVGKETQYF
TGTGCCAGCAGCATAGCGGGGGTCGGGAAAGAGACCCAGTACTTC
>.|TRBV28|TRBJ1-2|.
CASSLGSGSLYGYTF
TGTGCCAGCAGTTTAGGGTCAGGGTCCCTTTATGGCTACACCTTC